The 3 T cell receptor beta chains below come from one sample, sequenced in a study of T cell responses to AZD1222 COVID-19 vaccine. TCRdb keeps only in-frame clones here, not all; method: immunoSEQ multiplex PCR. The sample lists 150,000 to 200,000 clones, 85% to 90% occurring once. The source was peripheral blood, collected on day 0 of AZD1222 vaccination. These receptors were taken from an adult in good health.

The CDR3 reads CASSSGKRWGSEAFF. The CDR3 nucleotides are TGTGCCAGCAGTAGTGGGAAGCGCTGGGGGTCTGAAGCTTTCTTT. V and J are TRBV5-6 and TRBJ1-1, with a possible D match to TRBD1 (5 bases). Germline CDR1 is SGHDT and CDR2 is YYEEEE. The CDR3 runs 15 residues. V lost 5 bases to trimming and J lost 6 bases, with 20 bases between them. Combining the CDR3 with reference TRBV5-6 and TRBJ1-1 gives the whole variable domain DAGVTQSPTHLIKTRGQQVTLRCSPKSGHDTVSWYQQALGQGPQFIFQYYEEEERQRGNFPDRFSGHQFPNYSSELNVNALLLGDSALYLCASSSGKRWGSEAFFGQGTRLTVV.

The gene calls are TRBV13 and TRBJ2-6; 9 bases fit TRBD1. CDR3 size: 17 residues. J lost 1 base, V lost 5 bases, and 6 bases had no gene match. Germline CDR1 and CDR2: PRHDT and FYEKMQ (reference sequence). The CDR3 loop reads CASSQEDRGSGANVLTF. The DNA for the CDR3 is TGTGCCAGCAGCCAAGAGGACAGGGGATCTGGGGCCAACGTCCTGACTTTC.

This chain's CDR3 is CASSELAGQSYEQYF. The DNA of the CDR3 is TGTGCCAGCAGCGAACTAGCGGGCCAATCCTACGAGCAGTACTTC. The J gene is TRBJ2-7, the V gene TRBV11-2; 9 positions agree with TRBD2. This CDR3 region has 15 residues. Germline loops: CDR1 SGHAT, CDR2 FQNNGV. The trim removed 5 bases at V and 1 base at J, leaving 6 bases unmatched.